The text below deals with one T cell receptor beta chain. As yet, its antigen is unknown. This entry comes from a study of cytomegalovirus exposure and HLA in healthy donors. Study-wide results and caveats: A list of around 150 TCR beta chains associated with cytomegalovirus was given. That first-cohort TCR clusters tended to co-occur in the 95 to 150 validation repertoires was found in a later analysis. Most sequenced TCRs were rare (though some public TCRs occurred in many donors). Reports indicated that the classifier achieved high specificity and sensitivity in diagnosing cytomegalovirus status.

Assay: immunoSEQ multiplex PCR; the TCRdb copy retains only in-frame clones and omits some. The table includes about 56,000 clones, over 85% detected once. Trimming removed 3 bases from V and 8 bases from J, with 10 bases in between. The CDR3 has 12 residues. Per germline, CDR1 SGHTA and CDR2 FQGNSA. The sequenced sample was PBMCs. The chain couples TRBV7-2 to TRBJ1-2; TRBD1 is a possible D gene (6 bases). This sequence originates from a young woman in good health and CMV-seronegative. CDR3 bases: TGTGCCAGCAGCTTGGGGGGGCGCGGCTACACCTTC. Amino acids: CASSLGGRGYTF.